The sequence of this T cell receptor (beta chain) was determined in a study of T cell repertoires in cytomegalovirus infection. Germline assignment: CDR1 MNHNY and CDR2 SVGAGI (reference sequence). The CDR3 totals 18 residues. Trimming shortened V by 3 bases and J by 0 bases, and 18 bases separated the two germline ends. Concerning this clonotype: The target antigen is unknown.

Via MiXCR, TCRdb re-called the reads, giving one row per CDR3 protein. This repertoire shows approximately 170,000 distinct CDR3 sequences, 17% found once; its top ten account for roughly 20%. Whole-study findings and limits: Carriers of CMV and the relevant HLA type were discriminated by public TCR beta frequency. HLA-C-restricted CMV-specific TCR beta clonotypes prevailed in the ex vivo response.

The chain joins TRBV6-6 to TRBJ2-1; D not certain. The material sequenced was CD8+ T cells from PBMCs. The sequence was collected from a human donor in good health (CMV status not recorded). Some clones in this sample may be carry-over from other donors' samples. The chain's CDR3 is CASSYSESPPGSYNEQFF. In DNA, the CDR3 is TGTGCCAGCAGTTATTCGGAGTCCCCCCCGGGCTCCTACAATGAGCAGTTCTTC.